This T cell receptor beta chain appears in the sequencing data of a study of identical twins. In TCRdb, the 5' RACE reads were re-called with MiXCR into one record per CDR3 protein. Of about 520,000 distinct CDR3 sequences in the sample, around 20% were seen once. This CDR3 has 12 residues. Trimming removed 5 bases at V and 4 bases at J, with 8 bases between. Germline V gene sequence: CDR1 SGHTA, CDR2 FQGNSA. These same records also appear under a second study, on T cells expressing NK-cell markers. From that paper: Restriction of sorting to alpha-beta TCR T cells was accomplished in several experiments using an anti-gamma-delta TCR antibody.

The chain couples TRBV7-2 to TRBJ2-5; D gene ambiguous. The sequencing sample was made of CD4+ T cells sorted from blood. This sequence was found in a woman aged 18-29 years in good health. The CDR3 region is CASSVNRETQYF. The CDR3 DNA is TGTGCCAGCAGCGTGAACAGAGAGACCCAGTACTTC.